Shown below are 2 T cell receptor beta chains from a single sample sequenced in a study of neurological immune-mediated disorders. Time point described: longitudinal time-point 1 (baseline). TCRdb re-analysed the 5' RACE reads in MiXCR, keeping a single row per CDR3 protein. The table includes tens of thousands of distinct CDR3 sequences, roughly 15% detected once. Sequencing was carried out using PBMCs. These TCRs come from a female donor with HTLV-1-associated myelopathy (HAM/TSP).

This clonotype has at least ten counts. J is TRBJ2-3 and V is TRBV12-3 or TRBV12-4, with a possible D match to TRBD2 (5 bases). Trimming pared 6 bases from V and 0 bases from J, leaving 10 bases between. There are 14 residues in the CDR3. The CDR3: CASSSGLSTDTQYF. CDR3 in DNA: TGTGCCAGCAGCTCCGGACTGAGCACAGATACGCAGTATTTT.

The J gene is TRBJ2-2, the V gene TRBV24-1; maybe TRBD2 (5 bases). The CDR3 extends over 14 amino acids. Trimming took off 3 bases at V and 6 bases at J, with 10 bases between the two ends. CDR1 is KGHDR, CDR2 SFDVKD, per germline. CDR3 in amino acids: CATSDPGSSGELFF. CDR3 in DNA: TGTGCCACCAGTGATCCGGGGAGCTCCGGGGAGCTGTTTTTT.